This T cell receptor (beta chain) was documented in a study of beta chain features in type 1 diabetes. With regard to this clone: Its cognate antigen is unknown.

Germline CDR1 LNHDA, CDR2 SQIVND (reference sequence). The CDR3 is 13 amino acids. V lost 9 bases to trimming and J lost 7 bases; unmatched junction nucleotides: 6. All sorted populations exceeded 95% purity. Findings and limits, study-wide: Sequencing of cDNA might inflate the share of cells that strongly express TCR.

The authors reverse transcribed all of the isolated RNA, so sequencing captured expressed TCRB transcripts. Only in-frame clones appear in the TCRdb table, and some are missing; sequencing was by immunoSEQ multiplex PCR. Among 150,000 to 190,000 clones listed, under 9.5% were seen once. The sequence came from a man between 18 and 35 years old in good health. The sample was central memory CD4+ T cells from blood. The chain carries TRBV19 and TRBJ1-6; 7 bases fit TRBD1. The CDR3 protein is CASSTGWNSPLHF. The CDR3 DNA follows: TGTGCCAGCTCGACAGGGTGGAATTCACCCCTCCACTTT.